Shown below are 30 T cell receptor beta chains from a single sample sequenced in a study of CD4+ T cells in melanoma. Here immunoSEQ multiplex PCR was the method, and the copy in TCRdb shows in-frame clones only, minus some. Of approximately 47,000 clones listed, 89% were seen once; the top ten hold roughly 12%. What was sequenced was peripheral blood. Receptors originate from a human donor with melanoma.

This sequence joins TRBV5-5 and TRBJ1-5; D is perhaps TRBD1 (5 bases). The CDR3 extends over 14 amino acids. V was pared by 1 base and J by 6 bases, with 11 bases between. From germline, CDR1 is SGHKS and CDR2 YYEKEE (reference sequence). In DNA form, the CDR3 reads TGTGCCAGCAGCTTGTGGGGGGTGGGTCAGCCCCAGCATTTT. It codes for CASSLWGVGQPQHF.

This sequence joins TRBV11-2 and TRBJ2-4, with D maybe TRBD1 (7 bases). Trimming removed 4 bases at V and 0 bases at J, with 16 bases between. Germline CDR1 SGHAT, CDR2 FQNNGV. This CDR3 comprises 17 residues. CDR3 residues: CASSSGAGGLAKNIQYF. Here the CDR3 DNA reads TGTGCCAGCAGCTCCGGGGCAGGGGGACTAGCCAAAAACATTCAGTACTTC.

By proportion, this clone is medium-sized. V and J are TRBV28 and TRBJ2-2, with D possibly TRBD1 on 5 matching bases. This CDR3 is built from 15 residues. Germline lookup yields CDR1 MDHEN and CDR2 SYDVKM. The V end lost 5 bases, the J end lost 0 bases, and 10 bases lay between the germline ends. In DNA, the CDR3 is TGTGCCAGCAGTCTAGGCAGGGCGAACACCGGGGAGCTGTTTTTT. As protein: CASSLGRANTGELFF.

The genes are TRBV28 and TRBJ2-1; 8 positions agree with TRBD1. This CDR3 region has 15 residues. The germline gives CDR1 MDHEN, CDR2 SYDVKM. The V gene end was trimmed by 3 bases and the J gene end by 4 bases; junction bases not matched to a gene: 5. The CDR3 nucleotides are TGTGCCAGCAGTTTGGGACAGGTTCAGTACAATGAGCAGTTCTTC. It is translated as CASSLGQVQYNEQFF. Full variable domain (outside the CDR3, taken from reference TRBV28 and TRBJ2-1): DVKVTQSSRYLVKRTGEKVFLECVQDMDHENMFWYRQDPGLGLRLIYFSYDVKMKEKGDIPEGYSVSREKKERFSLILESASTNQTSMYLCASSLGQVQYNEQFFGPGTRLTVL.

The chain carries TRBV7-9 and TRBJ2-1, with D perhaps TRBD2 (7 bases). This CDR3 has 16 residues. Germline V gene lookup returns CDR1 SEHNR and CDR2 FQNEAQ (reference sequence). Trimming took 5 bases from V and 0 from J, leaving 14 bases between them. The CDR3 protein is CASSGGGGRSYNEQFF. The CDR3 DNA follows: TGTGCCAGCAGCGGAGGGGGGGGGCGCTCCTACAATGAGCAGTTCTTC.

This clone occurred a few times. The rearrangement uses TRBV30 and TRBJ1-1, with 8 bases aligning to TRBD1. The CDR3 sequence is 16 residues long. Per germline, CDR1 GTSNPN and CDR2 SVGIG (reference sequence). V lost 0 bases, J lost 2 bases, and 8 bases stayed unmatched. The CDR3 is CAWSVLPGQGNTEAFF. The CDR3 DNA reads TGTGCCTGGAGTGTTCTTCCTGGACAGGGCAACACTGAAGCTTTCTTT.

This clone was detected only once. CDR3 sequence reads: CASSLQGAGSYEQYF. The CDR3 DNA sequence: TGTGCCAGCAGCTTGCAGGGGGCGGGTTCCTACGAGCAGTACTTC. The chain recombines TRBV7-9 with TRBJ2-7; 8 bases fit TRBD1. V dropped 3 bases and J dropped 1; count of bases not matched to a gene: 5. This CDR3 region has 15 residues. CDR1 and CDR2 (germline): SEHNR, FQNEAQ (reference sequence). The full variable domain, in which reference TRBV7-9 and TRBJ2-7 provide the parts outside the CDR3, is DTGVSQNPRHKITKRGQNVTFRCDPISEHNRLYWYRQTLGQGPEFLTYFQNEAQLEKSRLLSDRFSAERPKGSFSTLEIQRTEQGDSAMYLCASSLQGAGSYEQYFGPGTRLTVT.

The chain recombines TRBV9 with TRBJ1-1; maybe TRBD1 (6 bases). V lost 4 bases and J 2 bases, leaving 9 bases between the germline ends. Per germline, CDR1 SGDLS and CDR2 YYNGEE. The CDR3 extends over 13 amino acids. CDR3 nucleotides: TGTGCCAGCAGCCCACAGGGTAACACTGAAGCTTTCTTT. This sequence encodes CASSPQGNTEAFF. The whole variable domain, remainder taken from reference TRBV9 and TRBJ1-1, is DSGVTQTPKHLITATGQRVTLRCSPRSGDLSVYWYQQSLDQGLQFLIQYYNGEERAKGNILERFSAQQFPDLHSELNLSSLELGDSALYFCASSPQGNTEAFFGQGTRLTVV.

The chain joins TRBV4-2 to TRBJ2-3; possibly TRBD1 for D (5 bases). CDR3 length: 13 residues. Germline V gene lookup returns CDR1 LGHNA and CDR2 YNFKEQ. V was clipped by 6 bases and J by 5 bases, with 12 bases between them. DNA for the CDR3: TGTGCCAGCAGTCGCACGACAGAAGATACGCAGTATTTT. It translates to CASSRTTEDTQYF.

The rearrangement links TRBV5-1 to TRBJ2-2, with D maybe TRBD1 (5 bases). V lost 0 bases, J lost 2 bases, and 14 bases lay in between. The CDR3 runs 17 residues. Germline V gene data show CDR1 as SGHRS and CDR2 as YFSETQ. The CDR3 bases are TGCGCCAGCAGCTTGGGCAGGGCCGGCGAAAACACCGGGGAGCTGTTTTTT. Its translation: CASSLGRAGENTGELFF. Using reference TRBV5-1 and TRBJ2-2 for the parts outside the CDR3, the full variable domain is KAGVTQTPRYLIKTRGQQVTLSCSPISGHRSVSWYQQTPGQGLQFLFEYFSETQRNKGNFPGRFSGRQFSNSRSEMNVSTLELGDSALYLCASSLGRAGENTGELFFGEGSRLTVL.

The chain has TRBV30 and TRBJ2-3, with D unclear. CDR3 length equals 12 residues. V was trimmed by 4 bases and J by 2 bases, leaving 7 bases between them. Germline loops: CDR1 GTSNPN, CDR2 SVGIG (reference sequence). The chain's CDR3 is CAWTRDTDTQYF. CDR3 DNA sequence: TGTGCCTGGACACGAGACACAGATACGCAGTATTTT.

The genes are TRBV4-1 and TRBJ1-5; 12 positions match TRBD1. The CDR3 extends over 16 amino acids. With 2 bases clipped from V and 6 bases from J, the junction kept 5 bases outside the gene matches. Germline V CDR1 and CDR2: MGHRA, YSYEKL. The CDR3 sequence: CASSQPGTGGGQPQHF. CDR3 bases: TGCGCCAGCAGCCAACCCGGGACAGGGGGCGGTCAGCCCCAGCATTTT.

This clone was observed a few times. The chain couples TRBV5-1 to TRBJ1-6; D remains unclear. There are 14 residues in the CDR3. Germline CDR1 and CDR2: SGHRS and YFSETQ. V gave up 4 bases and J gave up 10 bases, with 15 bases separating them. The CDR3 here is CASSPAGYPSPLHF. CDR3 bases: TGCGCCAGCAGCCCGGCCGGGTACCCCTCACCCCTCCACTTT.

This clone was recorded only once. This chain uses TRBV10-2 with TRBJ1-5, with D possibly being TRBD1 (6 bases). This CDR3 contains 13 residues. CDR1 and CDR2 (germline): WSHSY, SAAADI. Trimming pared 8 bases from V and 3 bases from J, leaving 11 bases between. CDR3 in DNA: TGCGCCAGCGTAAACAGGGCCAATCAGCCCCAGCATTTT. Its protein product is CASVNRANQPQHF.

The rearrangement joins TRBV9 to TRBJ2-7, with TRBD2 identical over 8 bases. CDR1 and CDR2 (germline): SGDLS, YYNGEE. The CDR3 length is 16 residues. J was trimmed by 3 bases and V by 4 bases; bases with no gene match: 12. CDR3 residues: CASSPGGARGGYEQYF. The CDR3 coding sequence is TGTGCCAGCAGCCCGGGGGGGGCAAGGGGCGGCTACGAGCAGTACTTC.

This rearrangement joins TRBV2 to TRBJ1-6; weak D call: TRBD1 (5 bases). The CDR3 length is 15 residues. Germline assignment: CDR1 SNHLY and CDR2 FYNNEI. The V end was cut by 5 bases, the J end by 5 bases, with 13 bases between. The chain's CDR3 is CASSSRTPNNSPLHF. CDR3 DNA sequence: TGTGCCAGCAGTAGCCGGACACCTAATAATTCACCCCTCCACTTT.

J is TRBJ2-7 and V is TRBV27, with a tentative D call TRBD1 (6 bases). The CDR3 runs to 13 residues. CDR1 and CDR2 (germline): MNHEY, SMNVEV (reference sequence). The germline V and J ends were trimmed by 5 bases and 6 bases, with 14 bases remaining between them. The CDR3 here is CASSRLQGLEQYF. CDR3 DNA: TGTGCCAGCAGTAGATTACAGGGTCTCGAGCAGTACTTC.

V gene TRBV7-2 combines with J gene TRBJ2-4, with D tentatively TRBD1 or TRBD2 (5 bases each). There are 16 residues in the CDR3. With 4 bases removed from V and 4 bases from J, the gap between germline ends came to 17 bases. CDR1 and CDR2 (germline): SGHTA, FQGNSA. In DNA, the CDR3 is TGTGCCAGCAGCTACCCGCGTGGGGACGGGAAAAACATTCAGTACTTC. This encodes CASSYPRGDGKNIQYF.

The gene calls are TRBV7-3 and TRBJ2-3; 9 positions agree with TRBD1. The CDR3 spans 16 residues. The junction had 9 bases not matched to a gene; V was cut back by 5 bases and J by 3 bases. The germline gives CDR1 SGHTA, CDR2 FQGTGA. CDR3 nucleotides: TGTGCCAGCAGCCCAGGGACAGGGATCGGGACAGATACGCAGTATTTT. Translating it yields CASSPGTGIGTDTQYF.

This chain uses TRBV28 with TRBJ2-7; D is ambiguous. V was pared by 5 bases and J by 5 bases, with 10 bases between. This CDR3 region has 12 residues. Germline CDR1 is MDHEN and CDR2 is SYDVKM. CDR3: CASSPRTDEQYF. CDR3 bases: TGTGCCAGCAGTCCAAGGACGGACGAGCAGTACTTC.

The chain employs TRBV30 and TRBJ1-2, with D possibly being TRBD1 (6 bases). CDR3 length: 11 amino acids. Germline V gives CDR1 GTSNPN, CDR2 SVGIG (reference sequence). Trimming took 8 bases from V and 8 from J, leaving 15 bases between them. The CDR3 DNA sequence: TGTGCCCGAAACAGGGATCGAGGCTACACCTTC. Translated: CARNRDRGYTF.

The J gene is TRBJ2-6, the V gene TRBV27; TRBD2 is a possible D gene (5 bases). Trimming pared 7 bases from V and 0 bases from J, leaving 7 bases between. CDR3 length equals 14 residues. Germline V gene lookup returns CDR1 MNHEY and CDR2 SMNVEV (reference sequence). Written as DNA, the CDR3 is TGTGCCAGCACGGGGAACTCTGGGGCCAACGTCCTGACTTTC. Its translation: CASTGNSGANVLTF. Combining the CDR3 with reference TRBV27 and TRBJ2-6 gives the whole variable domain EAQVTQNPRYLITVTGKKLTVTCSQNMNHEYMSWYRQDPGLGLRQIYYSMNVEVTDKGDVPEGYKVSRKEKRNFPLILESPSPNQTSLYFCASTGNSGANVLTFGAGSRLTVL.

By sample fraction, this clone is medium-sized. This sequence joins TRBV30 and TRBJ2-7, with no clear D. This CDR3 has 12 residues. Germline values: CDR1 GTSNPN, CDR2 SVGIG (reference sequence). Trimming took off 4 bases at V and 4 bases at J, with 11 bases between the two ends. The CDR3 DNA is TGTGCCTGGACTTCCGAGAGATACGAGCAGTACTTC. Translating it yields CAWTSERYEQYF. The full variable domain, rest sourced from reference TRBV30 and TRBJ2-7, is SQTIHQWPATLVQPVGSPLSLECTVEGTSNPNLYWYRQAAGRGLQLLFYSVGIGQISSEVPQNLSASRPQDRQFILSSKKLLLSDSGFYLCAWTSERYEQYFGPGTRLTVT.

The chain uses TRBV7-2 and TRBJ2-7; 16 bases are shared with TRBD2. V shed 2 bases and J 0 bases; nucleotides not matched to a gene: 7. CDR3 length: 19 amino acids. Germline CDR1 and CDR2: SGHTA and FQGNSA. CDR3 protein: CASSLRGTSGGVSSYEQYF. The CDR3 bases are TGTGCCAGCAGCTTAAGAGGGACTAGCGGGGGGGTGAGCTCCTACGAGCAGTACTTC.

The gene calls are TRBV7-2 and TRBJ2-4, with 15 bases lining up with TRBD2. After removal of 3 bases from V and 6 bases from J, the junction contained 3 bases not matched to a gene. The CDR3 totals 16 residues. Germline V gene sequence: CDR1 SGHTA, CDR2 FQGNSA. CDR3 DNA sequence: TGTGCCAGCAGCTTGAGGACTAGCGGGGGGGGAAACATTCAGTACTTC. This sequence encodes CASSLRTSGGGNIQYF.

The chain joins TRBV5-1 to TRBJ1-1, with a weak D call TRBD1 (5 bases). The germline V and J ends were trimmed by 4 bases and 1 base, with 11 bases remaining between them. Germline V gene sequence: CDR1 SGHRS, CDR2 YFSETQ. The CDR3 loop spans 14 amino acids. CDR3 sequence: CASSAQVGNTEAFF. The CDR3 bases are TGCGCCAGCAGCGCACAGGTCGGGAACACTGAAGCTTTCTTT.

The CDR3 DNA reads as TGTGCCAGCAGCGTAGGGGTCCAGGCGAACACCGGGGAGCTGTTTTTT. This gives the protein CASSVGVQANTGELFF. The chain combines TRBV9 with TRBJ2-2; D is uncertain. Trimming left V 0 bases short and J 0 bases short, with 9 bases between. Germline loops: CDR1 SGDLS, CDR2 YYNGEE. This CDR3 has 16 amino acids.

The genes are TRBV5-4 and TRBJ2-3; D possibly uses TRBD1 or TRBD2 (5 bases each). Germline CDR1 and CDR2: SGHNT and YYREEE (reference sequence). CDR3 length: 14 amino acids. Deletions cut 4 bases from V and 1 base from J, with 10 bases between. CDR3 loop: CASSTRDGTDTQYF. The CDR3 DNA is TGTGCCAGCAGCACCAGGGACGGCACAGATACGCAGTATTTT.

CDR3 bases: TGTGCCAGCGGCCCCTCCTCGACTAGCCCAAAGCAAGGCACAGATACGCAGTATTTT. Its protein is CASGPSSTSPKQGTDTQYF. The rearrangement uses TRBV7-2 and TRBJ2-3, with 7 bases lining up with TRBD2. Germline CDR1 SGHTA, CDR2 FQGNSA. The ends lost 8 bases at V and 1 base at J; junction bases unmatched: 21. The CDR3 sequence is 19 residues long.

In nucleotides, the CDR3 is TGTGCCAGCAGCTTAGATCGGGGTAACGGGATGAACACTGAAGCTTTCTTT. It specifies CASSLDRGNGMNTEAFF. The chain carries TRBV11-2 and TRBJ1-1; no definite D call. The CDR3 loop spans 17 amino acids. V was cut by 0 bases and J by 0 bases, with 14 bases left in between. CDR1 and CDR2 from the germline V gene are SGHAT and FQNNGV.